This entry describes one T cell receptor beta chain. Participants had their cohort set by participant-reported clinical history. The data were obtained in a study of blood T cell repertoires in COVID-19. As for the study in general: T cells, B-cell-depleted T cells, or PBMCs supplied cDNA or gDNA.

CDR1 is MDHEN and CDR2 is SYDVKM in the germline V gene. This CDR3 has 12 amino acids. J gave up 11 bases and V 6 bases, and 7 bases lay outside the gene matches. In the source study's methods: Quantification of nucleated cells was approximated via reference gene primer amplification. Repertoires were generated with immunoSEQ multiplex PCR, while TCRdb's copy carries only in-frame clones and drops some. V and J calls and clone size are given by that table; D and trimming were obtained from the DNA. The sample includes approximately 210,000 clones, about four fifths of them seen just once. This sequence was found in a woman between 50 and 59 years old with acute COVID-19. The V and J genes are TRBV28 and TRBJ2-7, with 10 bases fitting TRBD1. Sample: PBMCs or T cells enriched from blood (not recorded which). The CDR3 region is CASSATGGVKYF. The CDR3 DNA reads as TGTGCCAGCAGCGCGACAGGGGGCGTGAAGTACTTC. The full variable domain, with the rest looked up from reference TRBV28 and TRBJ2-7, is DVKVTQSSRYLVKRTGEKVFLECVQDMDHENMFWYRQDPGLGLRLIYFSYDVKMKEKGDIPEGYSVSREKKERFSLILESASTNQTSMYLCASSATGGVKYFGPGTRLTVT.